This T cell receptor (beta chain) was sequenced for a study of blood T cells in healthy people across ages. The CDR3 runs 13 residues. Germline V CDR1 and CDR2: ENHRY, SYGVKD. V was clipped by 10 bases and J by 2 bases, with 13 bases between them. This clonotype was detected a few times. The antigen remains undetermined. Broader study findings: Observed TCR beta diversity per million T cells went down as age went up. This fall followed a roughly linear course with age.

Alongside a J-beta primer mix, a sample-barcoded 5' primer served in a second PCR lasting about 7 to 11 cycles. Every cDNA molecule bore a tag from a template-switch adaptor containing 12 random nucleotides. TCRdb re-analysed the 5' RACE reads in MiXCR, keeping a single row per CDR3 protein. This sample has about 780,000 distinct CDR3 sequences, with about 47% found just once. Drawing of peripheral blood yielded ten milliliters from each donor. Sequencing was performed on blood. The rearrangement links TRBV10-3 to TRBJ2-3; perhaps TRBD1 as D (5 bases). This receptor was taken from an elderly man in good health. CDR3 DNA sequence: TGTGCCACTCTAGGGGTTCACACAGATACGCAGTATTTT. This translates into CATLGVHTDTQYF.